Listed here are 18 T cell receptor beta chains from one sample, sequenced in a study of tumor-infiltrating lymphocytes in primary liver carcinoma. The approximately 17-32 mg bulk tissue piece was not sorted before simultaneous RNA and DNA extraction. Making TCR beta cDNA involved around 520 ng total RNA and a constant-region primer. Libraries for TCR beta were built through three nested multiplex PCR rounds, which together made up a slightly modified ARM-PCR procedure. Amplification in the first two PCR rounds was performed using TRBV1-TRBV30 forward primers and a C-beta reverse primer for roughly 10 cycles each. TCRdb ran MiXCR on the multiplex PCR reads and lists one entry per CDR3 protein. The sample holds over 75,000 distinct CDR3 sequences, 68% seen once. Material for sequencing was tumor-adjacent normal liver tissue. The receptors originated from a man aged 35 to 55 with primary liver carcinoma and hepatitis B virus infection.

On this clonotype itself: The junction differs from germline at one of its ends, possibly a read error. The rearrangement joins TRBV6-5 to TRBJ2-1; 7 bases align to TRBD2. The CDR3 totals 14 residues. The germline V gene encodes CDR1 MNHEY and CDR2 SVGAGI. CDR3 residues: CAGRTSGRDNEQFF. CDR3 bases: TGTGCCGGCAGGACTAGTGGGAGGGACAATGAGCAGTTCTTC.

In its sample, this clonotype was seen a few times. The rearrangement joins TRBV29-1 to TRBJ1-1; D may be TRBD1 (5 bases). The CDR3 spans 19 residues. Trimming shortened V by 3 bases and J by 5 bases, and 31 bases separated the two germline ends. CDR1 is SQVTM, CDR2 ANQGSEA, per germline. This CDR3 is CSVEGGSYSGGRRRTEAFF. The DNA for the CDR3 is TGCAGCGTTGAGGGGGGGTCCTACTCAGGCGGGCGAAGAAGAACTGAAGCTTTCTTT.

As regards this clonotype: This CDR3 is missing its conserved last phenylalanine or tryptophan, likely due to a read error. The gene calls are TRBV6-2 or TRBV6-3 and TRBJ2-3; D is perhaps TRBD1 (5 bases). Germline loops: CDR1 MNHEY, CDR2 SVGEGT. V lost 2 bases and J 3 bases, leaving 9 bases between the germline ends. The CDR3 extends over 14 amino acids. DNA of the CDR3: TGTGCCAGCAGTTACCAGGGAACAACAGATACGCAGTATATT. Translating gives CASSYQGTTDTQYI.

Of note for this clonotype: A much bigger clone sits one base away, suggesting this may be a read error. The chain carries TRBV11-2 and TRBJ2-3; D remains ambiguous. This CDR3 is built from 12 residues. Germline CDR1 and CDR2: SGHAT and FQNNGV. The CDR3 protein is CANSASTDTQYF. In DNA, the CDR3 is TGTGCCAACAGCGCCAGCACAGATACGCAGTATTTT.

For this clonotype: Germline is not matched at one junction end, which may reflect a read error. As DNA, the CDR3 is TGTGCCAGTAGCTTAAATGATGTCTATGAGCAGTTTTTC. This translates into CASSLNDVYEQFF. The rearrangement joins TRBV11-2 to TRBJ2-1; D gene ambiguous. CDR3 length: 13 residues. Germline CDR1 reads SGHAT; CDR2 reads FQNNGV.

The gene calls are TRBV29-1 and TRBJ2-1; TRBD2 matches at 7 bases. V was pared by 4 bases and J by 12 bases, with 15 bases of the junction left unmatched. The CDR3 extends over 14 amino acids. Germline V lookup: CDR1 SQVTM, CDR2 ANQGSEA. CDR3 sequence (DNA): TGCAGCGTTGGACTAGCCCCCCCGTACAGTGGGCAGTTCTTC. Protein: CSVGLAPPYSGQFF.

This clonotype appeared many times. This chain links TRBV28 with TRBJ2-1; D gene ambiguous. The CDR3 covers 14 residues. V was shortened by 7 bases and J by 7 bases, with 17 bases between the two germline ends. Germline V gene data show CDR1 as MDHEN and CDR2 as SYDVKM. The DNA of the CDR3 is TGTGCCAGCAATACCCGGCCCCAAGGGAATGAGCAGTTCTTC. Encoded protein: CASNTRPQGNEQFF.

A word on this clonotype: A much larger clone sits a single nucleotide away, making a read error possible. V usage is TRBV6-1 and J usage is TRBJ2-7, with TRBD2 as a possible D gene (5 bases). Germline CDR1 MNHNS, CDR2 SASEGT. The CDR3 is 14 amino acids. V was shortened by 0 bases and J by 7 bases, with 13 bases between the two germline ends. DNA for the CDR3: TGTGCCAGCAGTGAAGCGCGATTAACGGGGGAGCAGTACTTC. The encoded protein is CASSEARLTGEQYF.

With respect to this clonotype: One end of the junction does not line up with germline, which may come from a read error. In nucleotides, the CDR3 is TGTGCCAGCAGTTACTCTGCGGTACTGTACAATGGGCAGTTCTTC. This codes for CASSYSAVLYNGQFF. The chain is built from TRBV6-5 and TRBJ2-1; no reliable D call. The germline V gene has CDR1 MNHEY and CDR2 SVGAGI. The CDR3 has 15 amino acids.

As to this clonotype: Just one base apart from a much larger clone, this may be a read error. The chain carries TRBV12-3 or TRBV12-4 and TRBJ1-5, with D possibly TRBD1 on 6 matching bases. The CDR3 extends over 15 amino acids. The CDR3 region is CVSSFGRGGPRPQHF. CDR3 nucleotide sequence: TGTGTCAGCAGTTTCGGGCGGGGGGGGCCGCGGCCCCAGCATTTT.

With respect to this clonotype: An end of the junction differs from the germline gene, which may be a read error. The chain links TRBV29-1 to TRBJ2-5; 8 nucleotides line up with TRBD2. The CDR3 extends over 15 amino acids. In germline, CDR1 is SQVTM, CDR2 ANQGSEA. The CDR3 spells CSAGLAGGRGETRYF. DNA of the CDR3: TGCAGCGCAGGACTTGCGGGAGGACGGGGTGAGACCCGGTACTTC.

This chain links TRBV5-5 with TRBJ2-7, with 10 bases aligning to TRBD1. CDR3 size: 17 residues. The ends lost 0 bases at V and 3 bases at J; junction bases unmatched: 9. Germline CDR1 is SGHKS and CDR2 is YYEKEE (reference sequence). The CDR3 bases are TGTGCCAGCAGCTTGGCGGCTAGGACAGGGGGAAACTACGAGCAGTACTTC. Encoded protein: CASSLAARTGGNYEQYF.

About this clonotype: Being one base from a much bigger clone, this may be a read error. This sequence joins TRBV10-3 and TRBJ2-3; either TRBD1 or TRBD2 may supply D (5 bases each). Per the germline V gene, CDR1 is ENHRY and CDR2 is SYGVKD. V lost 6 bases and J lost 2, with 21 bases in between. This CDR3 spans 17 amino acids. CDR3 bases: TGTGCCATCAGAATGGGGCCTCGGACGGGGAACACAGATACGCAGTATTTT. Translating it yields CAIRMGPRTGNTDTQYF.

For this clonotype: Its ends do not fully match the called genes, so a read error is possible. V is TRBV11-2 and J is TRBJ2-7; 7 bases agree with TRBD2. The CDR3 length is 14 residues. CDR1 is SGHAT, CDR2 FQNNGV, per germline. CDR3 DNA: TGTGCCAGCATCTTAAGCGGGATATCCTACGAGCAGTACTTC. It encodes CASILSGISYEQYF.

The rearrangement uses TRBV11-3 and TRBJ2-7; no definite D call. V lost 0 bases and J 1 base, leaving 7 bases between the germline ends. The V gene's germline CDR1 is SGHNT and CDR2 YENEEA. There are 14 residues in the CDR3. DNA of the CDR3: TGTGCCAGCAGCTTAGAGATGGGATCCTACGAGCAGTACTTC. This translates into CASSLEMGSYEQYF.

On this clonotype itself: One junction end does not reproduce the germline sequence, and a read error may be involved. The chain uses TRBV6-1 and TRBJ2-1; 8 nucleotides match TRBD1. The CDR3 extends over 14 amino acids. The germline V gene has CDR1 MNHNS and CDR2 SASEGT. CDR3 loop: CASSGWQGADELIF. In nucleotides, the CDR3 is TGTGCCAGCAGTGGATGGCAGGGGGCGGATGAGCTGATCTTC.

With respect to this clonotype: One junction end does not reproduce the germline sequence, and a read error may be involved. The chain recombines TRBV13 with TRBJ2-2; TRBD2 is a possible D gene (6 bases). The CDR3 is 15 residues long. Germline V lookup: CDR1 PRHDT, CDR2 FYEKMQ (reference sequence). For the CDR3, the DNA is TGTACCAGCAGCTTCACGGCCCGAGTGGCCGGGGGGCTGTTTTTT. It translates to CTSSFTARVAGGLFF.

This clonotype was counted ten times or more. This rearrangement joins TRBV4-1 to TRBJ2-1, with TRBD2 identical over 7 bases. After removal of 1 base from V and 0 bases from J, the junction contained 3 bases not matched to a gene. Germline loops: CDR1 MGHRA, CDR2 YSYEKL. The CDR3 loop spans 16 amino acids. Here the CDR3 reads CASSQASGNSYNEQFF. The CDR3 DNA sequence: TGCGCCAGCAGCCAAGCGAGCGGGAACTCCTACAATGAGCAGTTCTTC.